Detailed here is one T cell receptor (beta chain). The target antigen is unknown. Generated by immunoSEQ multiplex PCR, the TCRdb table keeps only in-frame clones and is missing some. In the table there are roughly 17,000 clones, 83% of which are singletons. This CDR3 has 11 amino acids. Germline V CDR1 and CDR2: DFQATT, SNEGSKA (reference sequence). V lost 6 bases to trimming and J lost 7 bases, with 12 bases between them. The record originates from a study of T cells after posttransplantation cyclophosphamide. Study-level results: After PTCy, TRB diversity resembled that of CNI/methotrexate controls. Donor-recipient repertoire similarity was low at 1-2 months, rising over year one.

Sequencing was carried out using memory CD4+ T cells sorted from blood. The chain joins TRBV20-1 to TRBJ1-2; weak D call: TRBD1 (6 bases). The clonotype comes from a man aged 25-45 years in good health and a related stem cell transplant donor. The CDR3 region has the DNA TGCAGTGCCGTGATAGGGGGTGGCTACACCTTC. It specifies CSAVIGGGYTF.